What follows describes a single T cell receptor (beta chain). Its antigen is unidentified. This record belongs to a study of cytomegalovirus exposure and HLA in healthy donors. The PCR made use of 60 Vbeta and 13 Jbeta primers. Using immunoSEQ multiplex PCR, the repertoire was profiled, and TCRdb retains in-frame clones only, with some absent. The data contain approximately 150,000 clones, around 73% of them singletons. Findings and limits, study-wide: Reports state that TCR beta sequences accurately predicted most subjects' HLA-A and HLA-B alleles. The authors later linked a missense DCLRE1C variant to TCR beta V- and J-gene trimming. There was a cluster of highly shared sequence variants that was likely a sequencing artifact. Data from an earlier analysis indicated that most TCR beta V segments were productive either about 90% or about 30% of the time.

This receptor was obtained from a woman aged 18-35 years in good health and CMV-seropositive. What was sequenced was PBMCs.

The CDR3 is CASKGNINYGYTF. The CDR3 DNA reads as TGTGCCAGCAAGGGGAATATTAACTATGGCTACACCTTC. The V gene is TRBV9, the J gene TRBJ1-2; D might be TRBD1 (5 bases). V gave up 6 bases and J gave up 1 base, with 10 bases separating them. Germline loops: CDR1 SGDLS, CDR2 YYNGEE. The CDR3 length is 13 residues.